This T cell receptor beta chain was recorded in a study of T-cell memory formation after mild COVID-19. Across the whole study: Across donors, TCR clusters were largely donor specific. Whole-study results and caveats: Memory cells collected pre-infection included some clones that later responded, suggesting cross-reactive memory joined. Contracting clones from day 15 to 85 had balanced CD4/CD8; later expanders favoured CD4+.

CDR1 and CDR2 from the germline V gene are DFQATT and SNEGSKA (reference sequence). Trimming removed 0 bases from V and 0 bases from J, with 13 bases in between. CDR3 length equals 16 residues. With constant-segment primers, 5'RACE yielded cDNA libraries of TCR alpha and TCR beta that carried sample barcodes and UMIs. TCRdb independently ran MiXCR on the 5' RACE reads; one entry per CDR3 protein. The data show roughly 130,000 distinct CDR3 sequences, 16% seen once. This clonotype occurred a few times. As yet, its antigen is unknown. J is TRBJ2-3 and V is TRBV20-1, with D uncertain. The sequencing input was PBMCs or a T cell subset sorted from them (not recorded which). The source is an adult woman who had mild COVID-19 (a few samples of this study predate the infection). Cell type and time point are not known. CDR3 protein: CSARDWTTDSTDTQYF. The CDR3 DNA sequence: TGCAGTGCTAGAGATTGGACCACTGATAGCACAGATACGCAGTATTTT.